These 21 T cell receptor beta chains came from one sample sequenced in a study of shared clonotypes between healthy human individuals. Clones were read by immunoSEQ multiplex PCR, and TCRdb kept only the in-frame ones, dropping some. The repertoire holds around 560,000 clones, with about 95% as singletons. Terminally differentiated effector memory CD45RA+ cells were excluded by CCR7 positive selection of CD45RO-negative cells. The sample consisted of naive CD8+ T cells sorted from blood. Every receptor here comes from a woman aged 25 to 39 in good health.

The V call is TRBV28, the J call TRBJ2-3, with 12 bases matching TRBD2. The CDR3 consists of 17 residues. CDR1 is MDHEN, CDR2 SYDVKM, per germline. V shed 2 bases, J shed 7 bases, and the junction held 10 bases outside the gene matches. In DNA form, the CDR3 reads TGTGCCAGCAGTTTAAATCGTCTAACTAGCGGGAGGCATACGCAGTATTTT. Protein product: CASSLNRLTSGRHTQYF.

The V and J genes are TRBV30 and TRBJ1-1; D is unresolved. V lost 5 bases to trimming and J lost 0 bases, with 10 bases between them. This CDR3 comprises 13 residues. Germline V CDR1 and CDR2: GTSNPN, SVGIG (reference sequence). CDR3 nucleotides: TGTGCCTGGGACGGGTTATTGAACACTGAAGCTTTCTTT. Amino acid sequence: CAWDGLLNTEAFF.

In nucleotides, the CDR3 is TGTGCCAGCAGCTTGGATTTCCAACTAGCGGGAGATTTCAAGAATGAGCAGTTCTTC. Translation gives CASSLDFQLAGDFKNEQFF. V gene TRBV7-8 combines with J gene TRBJ2-1; 11 positions agree with TRBD2. The length of the CDR3 is 19 residues. Germline loops: CDR1 SGHVS, CDR2 FQNEAQ. Trimming cost V 3 bases and J 7 bases; bases outside gene matches: 17. Variable domain in full (rest from reference TRBV7-8 and TRBJ2-1): GAGVSQSPRYKVAKRGQDVALRCDPISGHVSLFWYQQALGQGPEFLTYFQNEAQLDKSGLPSDRFFAERPEGSVSTLKIQRTQQEDSAVYLCASSLDFQLAGDFKNEQFFGPGTRLTVL.

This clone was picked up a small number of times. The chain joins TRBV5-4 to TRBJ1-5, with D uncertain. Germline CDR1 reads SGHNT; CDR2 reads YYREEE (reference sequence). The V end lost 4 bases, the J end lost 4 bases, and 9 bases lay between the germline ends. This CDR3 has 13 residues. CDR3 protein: CASSADGNQPQHF. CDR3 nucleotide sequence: TGTGCCAGCAGCGCGGACGGGAATCAGCCCCAGCATTTT.

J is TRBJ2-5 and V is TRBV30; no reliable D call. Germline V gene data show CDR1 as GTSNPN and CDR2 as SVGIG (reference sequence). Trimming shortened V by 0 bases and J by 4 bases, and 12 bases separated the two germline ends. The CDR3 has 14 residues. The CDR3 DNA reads TGTGCCTGGAGTGTAACTTCTGTCGCAGAGACCCAGTACTTC. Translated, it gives CAWSVTSVAETQYF.

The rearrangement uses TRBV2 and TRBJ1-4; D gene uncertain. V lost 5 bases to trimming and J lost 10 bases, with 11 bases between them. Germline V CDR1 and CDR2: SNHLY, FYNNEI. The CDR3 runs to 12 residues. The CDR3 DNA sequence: TGTGCCAGCAGTCCTACGACCTTAAAACTGTTTTTT. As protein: CASSPTTLKLFF.

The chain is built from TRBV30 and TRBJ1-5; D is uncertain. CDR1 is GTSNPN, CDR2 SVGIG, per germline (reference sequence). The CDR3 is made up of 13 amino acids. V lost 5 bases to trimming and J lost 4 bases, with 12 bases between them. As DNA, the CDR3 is TGTGCCTGGGCCGCCGACGCGAATCAGCCCCAGCATTTT. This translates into CAWAADANQPQHF. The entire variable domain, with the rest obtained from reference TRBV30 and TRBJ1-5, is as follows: SQTIHQWPATLVQPVGSPLSLECTVEGTSNPNLYWYRQAAGRGLQLLFYSVGIGQISSEVPQNLSASRPQDRQFILSSKKLLLSDSGFYLCAWAADANQPQHFGDGTRLSIL.

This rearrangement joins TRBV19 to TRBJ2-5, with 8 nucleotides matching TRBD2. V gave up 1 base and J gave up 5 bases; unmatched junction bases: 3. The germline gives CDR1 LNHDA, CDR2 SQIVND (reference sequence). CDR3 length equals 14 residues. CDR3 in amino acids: CASSIAGGLETQYF. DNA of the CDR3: TGTGCCAGTAGTATAGCGGGAGGGTTGGAGACCCAGTACTTC.

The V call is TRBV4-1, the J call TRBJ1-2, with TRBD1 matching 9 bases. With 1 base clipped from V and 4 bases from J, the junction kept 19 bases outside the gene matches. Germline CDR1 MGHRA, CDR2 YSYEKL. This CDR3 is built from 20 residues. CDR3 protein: CASSQGPHRLPGQGGYGYTF. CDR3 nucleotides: TGCGCCAGCAGCCAAGGGCCCCACCGTCTCCCGGGACAGGGTGGCTATGGCTACACCTTC.

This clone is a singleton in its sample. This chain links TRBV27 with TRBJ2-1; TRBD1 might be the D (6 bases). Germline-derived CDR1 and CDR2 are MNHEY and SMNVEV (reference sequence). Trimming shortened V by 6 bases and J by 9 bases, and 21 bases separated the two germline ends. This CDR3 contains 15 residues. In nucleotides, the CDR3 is TGTGCCAGCAGGACCGGGACAAGAGGGGGTCGTGAGCAGTTCTTC. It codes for CASRTGTRGGREQFF.

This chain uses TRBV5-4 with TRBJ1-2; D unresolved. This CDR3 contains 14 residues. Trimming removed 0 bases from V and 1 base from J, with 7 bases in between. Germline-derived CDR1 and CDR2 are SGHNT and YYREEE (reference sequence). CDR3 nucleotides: TGTGCCAGCAGCTTGGCTCTCAATAACTATGGCTACACCTTC. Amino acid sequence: CASSLALNNYGYTF.

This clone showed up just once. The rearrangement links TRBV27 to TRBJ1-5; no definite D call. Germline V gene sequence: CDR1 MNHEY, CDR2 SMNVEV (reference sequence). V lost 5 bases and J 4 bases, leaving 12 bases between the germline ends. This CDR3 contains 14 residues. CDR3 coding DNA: TGTGCCAGCAGTGTACTCGGGGTTAATCAGCCCCAGCATTTT. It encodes CASSVLGVNQPQHF.

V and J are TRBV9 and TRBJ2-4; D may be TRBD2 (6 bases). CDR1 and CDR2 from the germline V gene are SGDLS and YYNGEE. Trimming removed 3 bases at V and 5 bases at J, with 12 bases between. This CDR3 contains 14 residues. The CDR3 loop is CASSGGRSENIQYF. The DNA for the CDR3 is TGTGCCAGCAGCGGGGGGAGGAGTGAAAACATTCAGTACTTC. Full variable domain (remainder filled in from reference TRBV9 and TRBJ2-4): DSGVTQTPKHLITATGQRVTLRCSPRSGDLSVYWYQQSLDQGLQFLIQYYNGEERAKGNILERFSAQQFPDLHSELNLSSLELGDSALYFCASSGGRSENIQYFGAGTRLSVL.

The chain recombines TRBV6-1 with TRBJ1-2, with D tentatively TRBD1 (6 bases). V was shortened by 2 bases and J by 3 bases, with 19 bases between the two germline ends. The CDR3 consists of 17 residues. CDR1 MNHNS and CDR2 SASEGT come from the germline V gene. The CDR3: CASSENNRAKWYYGYTF. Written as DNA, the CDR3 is TGTGCCAGCAGTGAAAACAACAGGGCTAAATGGTACTATGGCTACACCTTC.

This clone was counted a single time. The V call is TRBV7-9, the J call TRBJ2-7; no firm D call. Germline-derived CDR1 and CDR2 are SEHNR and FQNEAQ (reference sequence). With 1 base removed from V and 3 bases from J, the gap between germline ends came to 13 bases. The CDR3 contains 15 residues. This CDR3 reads CASSLGNPALYEQYF. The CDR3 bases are TGTGCCAGCAGCTTAGGAAACCCAGCACTCTACGAGCAGTACTTC.

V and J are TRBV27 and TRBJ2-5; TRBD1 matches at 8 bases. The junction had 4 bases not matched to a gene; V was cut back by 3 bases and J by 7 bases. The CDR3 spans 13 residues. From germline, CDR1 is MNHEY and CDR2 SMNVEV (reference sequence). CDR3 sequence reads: CASSFQGTGTQYF. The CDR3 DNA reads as TGTGCCAGCAGTTTTCAGGGGACAGGGACCCAGTACTTC.

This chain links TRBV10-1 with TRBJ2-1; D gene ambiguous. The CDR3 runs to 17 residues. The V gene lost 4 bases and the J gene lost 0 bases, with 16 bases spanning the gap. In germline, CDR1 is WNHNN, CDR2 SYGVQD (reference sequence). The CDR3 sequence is CASSGHLTENSYNEQFF. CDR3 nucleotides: TGCGCCAGCAGTGGGCACCTTACTGAAAACTCCTACAATGAGCAGTTCTTC.

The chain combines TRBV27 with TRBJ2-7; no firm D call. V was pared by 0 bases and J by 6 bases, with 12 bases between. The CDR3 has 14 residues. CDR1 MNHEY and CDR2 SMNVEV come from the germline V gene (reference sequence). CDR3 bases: TGTGCCAGCAGTTTATCGGCTGAGTCGGGCGAGCAGTACTTC. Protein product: CASSLSAESGEQYF.

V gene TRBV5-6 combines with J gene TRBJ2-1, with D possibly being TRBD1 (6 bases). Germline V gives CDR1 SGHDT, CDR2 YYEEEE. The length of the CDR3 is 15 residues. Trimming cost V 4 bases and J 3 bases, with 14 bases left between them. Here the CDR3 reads CASSLQGQSYNEQFF. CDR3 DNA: TGTGCCAGCAGCCTACAGGGTCAAAGCTACAATGAGCAGTTCTTC. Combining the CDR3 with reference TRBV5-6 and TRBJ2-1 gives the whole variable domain DAGVTQSPTHLIKTRGQQVTLRCSPKSGHDTVSWYQQALGQGPQFIFQYYEEEERQRGNFPDRFSGHQFPNYSSELNVNALLLGDSALYLCASSLQGQSYNEQFFGPGTRLTVL.

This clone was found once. As DNA, the CDR3 is TGTGCCAGCAGTTTGGCCGCTGGAGCGGGAGCCCACGAGCAGTACTTC. It specifies CASSLAAGAGAHEQYF. V gene TRBV27 combines with J gene TRBJ2-5, with 8 nucleotides matching TRBD2. The J call is doubtful: the DNA matches TRBJ2-7 better. The V gene's germline CDR1 is MNHEY and CDR2 SMNVEV (reference sequence). The CDR3 loop spans 16 amino acids.

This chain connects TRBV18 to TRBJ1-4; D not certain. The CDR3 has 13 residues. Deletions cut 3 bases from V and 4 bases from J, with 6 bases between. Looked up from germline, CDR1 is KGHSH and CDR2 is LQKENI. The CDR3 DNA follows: TGTGCCAGCTCACCCGGGGTTAATGAAAAACTGTTTTTT. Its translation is CASSPGVNEKLFF.